The rows below give T cell receptor beta chains drawn from one sample of a study of T cell repertoires in cytomegalovirus infection. TCRdb reprocessed the reads with MiXCR, giving one entry per CDR3 protein. The sample lists roughly 500,000 distinct CDR3 sequences, about 42% occurring once. Antigens for these TCRs are unknown. The specimen was cultured PBMCs, collected from culture after CMV antigen stimulation. The receptors were sampled from a human donor in good health (CMV status not recorded). Some clones in this sample may be carry-over from other donors' samples. Both conserved end residues are part of each CDR3. The D gene is left open where the match is weak. Expanded clones are given a class, and other clones once, few, many or no size at all.

j_call d_call clone_size v_call cdr3_nt cdr3_aa
TRBJ2-2 NA NA TRBV15 TGTGCCACCAGCAGCCGAGTCAGCACCGGGGAGCTGTTTTTT CATSSRVSTGELFF
TRBJ1-1 NA NA TRBV12-3/TRBV12-4 TGTGCCAGCAGCCCGGTAACTGAAGCTTTCTTT CASSPVTEAFF
TRBJ2-1 TRBD2 NA TRBV11-2 TGTGCCAGCAGCACTAGCGGACCAAACAATGAGCAGTTCTTC CASSTSGPNNEQFF
TRBJ2-1 TRBD2 NA TRBV6-1 TGTGCCAGCAGTTACCTAGCGGGAGCTAATGAGCAGTTCTTC CASSYLAGANEQFF
TRBJ1-2 TRBD1 NA TRBV6-6 TGTGCCAGCAGGAGGTTGGGGACAGGGAGTAAGGTCGGCTACACCTTC CASRRLGTGSKVGYTF
TRBJ2-5 NA NA TRBV2 TGTGCCAGCAGTGTTGGGGGTGATTACCAAGAGACCCAGTACTTC CASSVGGDYQETQYF
TRBJ1-1 NA few TRBV11-2 TGTGCCAGCAGCTCCACGAGCCGGGACCCCATGAATTTGGACACTGAAGCTTTCTTT CASSSTSRDPMNLDTEAFF
TRBJ2-4 NA NA TRBV6-6 TGTGCCAGCAGTTACCGCCTAGGAGACGGACGAGCCAAAAACATTCAGTACTTC CASSYRLGDGRAKNIQYF
TRBJ2-1 NA many TRBV7-2 TGTGCCAGCAGCGGCCCCTACAATGAGCAGTTCTTC CASSGPYNEQFF
TRBJ1-1 TRBD1 NA TRBV7-8 TGTGCCAGCAGCCCAAGACAGGGAAAGAACACTGAAGCTTTCTTT CASSPRQGKNTEAFF
TRBJ1-2 NA NA TRBV10-3 TGTGCCACACGGACAGTCGGCTATGGCTACACCTTC CATRTVGYGYTF
TRBJ1-5 TRBD1 NA TRBV7-2 TGTGCCAGCAGCTTAGGTGCGACAGGGAATCAGCCCCAGCATTTT CASSLGATGNQPQHF
TRBJ2-1 TRBD2 NA TRBV10-2 TGCGCCAGTAGTCCGGTTAGCGGGAAAAACAATGAGCAGTTCTTC CASSPVSGKNNEQFF
TRBJ2-1 TRBD1 NA TRBV12-3/TRBV12-4 TGTGCCAGCAGGATGACAGGGTTAAACAATGAGCAGTTCTTC CASRMTGLNNEQFF
TRBJ2-1 NA NA TRBV5-1 TGCGCCAGCAGCCTCGACGCTCGAGGAAGTGAGCAGTTCTTC CASSLDARGSEQFF
TRBJ2-1 NA NA TRBV20-1 TGCAGTGCTAGGAAACCTCCGGACTACAATGAGCAGTTCTTC CSARKPPDYNEQFF
TRBJ1-1 NA once TRBV20-1 TGCAGTGCTAGAGGGGGTGGGGCCATGAACACTGAAGCTTTCTTT CSARGGGAMNTEAFF
TRBJ2-5 NA NA TRBV5-1 TGCGCCAGCAGCTCCCTCAACGAGGTTGCAGAGACCCAGTACTTC CASSSLNEVAETQYF